This TCR beta chain appears in the sequencing data of a study of CD8+ T cells in alopecia areata. Study results and limitations: Scalp clonality, together with expanded CD8+ clones among the top 100, fell significantly with tofacitinib.

Treatment defined: oral pan-JAK inhibitor, 5-10 mg twice daily. Extracted RNA was reverse transcribed, and the resulting cDNA served as sequencing template. The protocol was immunoSEQ multiplex PCR, while the TCRdb copy is restricted to in-frame clones and leaves out a portion. The sample records roughly 180,000 clones, approximately 50% being singletons. The CDR3 runs 13 residues. The germline V gene encodes CDR1 GTSNPN and CDR2 SVGIG (reference sequence). The V and J ends lost 2 bases and 0 bases respectively, with 8 bases between them. As regards this clone: The antigen remains undetermined.

Source: CD8+ T cells sorted from blood, taken around week 54, from a patient treated with tofacitinib. This clonotype originated in a human donor with alopecia areata. The V call is TRBV30, the J call TRBJ2-7; D call uncertain. Here the CDR3 DNA reads TGTGCCTGGAGTATCACGAGCTCCTACGAGCAGTACTTC. The encoded protein is CAWSITSSYEQYF.